This T cell receptor (beta chain) was identified during a study of pediatric ulcerative colitis. Study findings and constraints: All ulcerative colitis patients, but no controls, carried a couple of rectal clonotypes.

Details on this clone: Antigen specificity is unknown.

CDR3 length: 15 amino acids. V dropped 5 bases and J dropped 6 bases, with 17 bases sitting between them. Germline CDR1 and CDR2: MNHNS and SASEGT. Sequencing depth was up to 500,000 reads per sample. Some clones are missing from TCRdb's copy, which holds only in-frame ones; the method was immunoSEQ multiplex PCR. Of about 36,000 clones in the sample, less than 85% were seen once. Sequencing used blood. The clonotype was recovered from a girl between 10 and 17 years old with moderate ulcerative colitis. J is TRBJ2-1 and V is TRBV6-1; D remains unclear. CDR3 in DNA: TGTGCCAGCAGTAGGCAGGCCATATTCAGCAATGAGCAGTTCTTC. Translation: CASSRQAIFSNEQFF.